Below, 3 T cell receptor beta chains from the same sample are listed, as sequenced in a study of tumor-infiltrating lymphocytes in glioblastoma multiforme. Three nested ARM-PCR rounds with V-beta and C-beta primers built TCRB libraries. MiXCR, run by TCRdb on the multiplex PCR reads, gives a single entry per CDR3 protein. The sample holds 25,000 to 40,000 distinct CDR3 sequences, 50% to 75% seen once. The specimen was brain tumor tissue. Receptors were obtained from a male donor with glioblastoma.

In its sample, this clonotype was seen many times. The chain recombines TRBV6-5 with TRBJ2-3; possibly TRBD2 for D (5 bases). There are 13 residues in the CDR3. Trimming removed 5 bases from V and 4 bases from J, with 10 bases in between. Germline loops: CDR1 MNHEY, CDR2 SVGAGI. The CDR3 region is CASSLTGADTQYF. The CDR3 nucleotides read TGTGCCAGCAGTCTAACCGGGGCAGATACGCAGTATTTT.

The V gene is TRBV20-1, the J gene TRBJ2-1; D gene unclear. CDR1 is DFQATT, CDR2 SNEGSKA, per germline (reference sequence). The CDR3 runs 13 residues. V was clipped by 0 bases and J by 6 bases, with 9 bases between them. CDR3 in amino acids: CSARDNGSNEQFF. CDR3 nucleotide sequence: TGCAGTGCTAGAGATAACGGGTCCAATGAGCAGTTCTTC.

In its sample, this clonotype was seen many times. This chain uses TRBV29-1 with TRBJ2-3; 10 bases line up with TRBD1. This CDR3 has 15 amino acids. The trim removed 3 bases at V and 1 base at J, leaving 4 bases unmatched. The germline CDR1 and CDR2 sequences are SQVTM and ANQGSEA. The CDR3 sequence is CSVDGTGEGTDTQYF. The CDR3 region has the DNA TGCAGCGTTGATGGGACAGGGGAAGGCACAGATACGCAGTATTTT.